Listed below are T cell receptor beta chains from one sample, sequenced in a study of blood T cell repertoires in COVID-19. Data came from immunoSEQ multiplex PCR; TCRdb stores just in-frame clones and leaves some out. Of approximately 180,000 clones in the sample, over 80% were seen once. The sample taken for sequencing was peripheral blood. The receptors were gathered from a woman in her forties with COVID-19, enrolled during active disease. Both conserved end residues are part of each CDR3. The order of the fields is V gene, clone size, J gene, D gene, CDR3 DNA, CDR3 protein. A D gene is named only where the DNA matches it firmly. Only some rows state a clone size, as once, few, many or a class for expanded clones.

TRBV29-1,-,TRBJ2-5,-,TGCAGCGTTGATGGGCAACGGGAGACCCAGTACTTC,CSVDGQRETQYF
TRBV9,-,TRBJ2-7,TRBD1,TGTGCCAGCAGCGTGGGGACAGGCCACTACGAGCAGTACTTC,CASSVGTGHYEQYF
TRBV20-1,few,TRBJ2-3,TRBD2,TGCAGTGCTAGTGACCCGGGGGGTAGCGGGTACACAGATACGCAGTATTTT,CSASDPGGSGYTDTQYF
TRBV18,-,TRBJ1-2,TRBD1,TGTGCCAGCTCACCCTTGGCCGGACAGGGAAACAACTATGGCTACACCTTC,CASSPLAGQGNNYGYTF
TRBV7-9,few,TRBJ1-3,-,TGTGCCAGCAGCTTAGTTGCGGGGGCTCCTGGAAACACCATATATTTT,CASSLVAGAPGNTIYF
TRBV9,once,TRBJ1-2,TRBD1,TGTGCCAGCAGCCTCCGGATCGACGGGACAGGGGCCCCTAACTATGGCTACACCTTC,CASSLRIDGTGAPNYGYTF
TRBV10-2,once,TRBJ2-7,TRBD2,TGCGCCAGCAGTGATGGAACTAGCGGGGCGTGGGAGCAGTACTTC,CASSDGTSGAWEQYF
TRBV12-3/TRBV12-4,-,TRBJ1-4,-,TGTGCCAGCAGTTTTGGCGGTGAAAAACTGTTTTTT,CASSFGGEKLFF
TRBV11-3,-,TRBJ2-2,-,TGTGCCAGCAGCCGAACAAGGGGGAACACCGGGGAGCTGTTTTTT,CASSRTRGNTGELFF
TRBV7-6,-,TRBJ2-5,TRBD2,TGTGCCAGCAGCTTAGGTAGCGGGACCCCTTACGAAGAGACCCAGTACTTC,CASSLGSGTPYEETQYF
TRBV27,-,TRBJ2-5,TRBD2,TGTGCCAGCGCTCTAACCGGGGGGGAGACCCAGTACTTC,CASALTGGETQYF
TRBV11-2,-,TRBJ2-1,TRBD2,TGTGCCAGCAGCTTAAACTTGAGGCTAGCGGTCAACAATGAGCAGTTCTTC,CASSLNLRLAVNNEQFF
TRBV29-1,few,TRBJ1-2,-,TGCAGCGTTGAAGATGTTGACAGTCCGTATGGCTACACCTTC,CSVEDVDSPYGYTF
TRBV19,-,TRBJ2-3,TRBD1,TGTGCCAGTAGTAAGGGACAGGGCTCCGATACGCAGTATTTT,CASSKGQGSDTQYF
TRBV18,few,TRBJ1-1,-,TGTGCCAGCTCACCTTCTCGGACAGAGAACACTGAAGCTTTCTTT,CASSPSRTENTEAFF
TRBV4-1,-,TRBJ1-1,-,TGCGCCAGCAGCCAAGCTGGGGGCCCTGAAGCTTTCTTT,CASSQAGGPEAFF
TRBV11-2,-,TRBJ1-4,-,TGTGCCAGCAGGGATCACAGGGTTGAGTATGAAAAACTGTTTTTT,CASRDHRVEYEKLFF
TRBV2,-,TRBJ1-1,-,TGTGCCAGCAGTGAAACGCGGGGGATGCCTGAAGCTTTCTTT,CASSETRGMPEAFF
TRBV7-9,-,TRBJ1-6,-,TGTGCCAGCAGCCCACAGGGAGTTAATTCACCCCTCCACTTT,CASSPQGVNSPLHF
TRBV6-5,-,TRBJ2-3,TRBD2,TGTGCCGGCTCACAGACTAGCGGAGGGGGGGATACGCAGTATTTT,CAGSQTSGGGDTQYF
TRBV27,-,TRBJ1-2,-,TGTGCCAGCAGTTTCACAGGGTGGGGCTATGGCTACACCTTC,CASSFTGWGYGYTF
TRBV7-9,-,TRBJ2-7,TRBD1,TGTGCCAGCAGCTCTAAAGAAAATGGGACAGCCTACGAGCAGTACTTC,CASSSKENGTAYEQYF
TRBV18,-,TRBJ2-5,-,TGTGCCAGCTCACCACCGGGGGGACGGTACCAAGAGACCCAGTACTTC,CASSPPGGRYQETQYF
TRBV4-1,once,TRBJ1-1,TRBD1,TGCGCCAGCAGCCAAAAACAGGGGAGTTACACTGAAGCTTTCTTT,CASSQKQGSYTEAFF
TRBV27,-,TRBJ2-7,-,TGTGCCAGCAGTTTAGTCAGGGGCCAGCCCTACGAGCAGTACTTC,CASSLVRGQPYEQYF
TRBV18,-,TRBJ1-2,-,TGTGCCAGCTCCGAACCCCCGGGTCAAGGAGGCTACACCTTC,CASSEPPGQGGYTF
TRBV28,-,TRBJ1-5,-,TGTGCCAGCAGGTCGGGTCTGTATAGCAATCAGCCCCAGCATTTT,CASRSGLYSNQPQHF
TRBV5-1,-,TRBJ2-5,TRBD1,TGCGCCAGCAGTCCACCGGGACAGCAACAAGAGACCCAGTACTTC,CASSPPGQQQETQYF
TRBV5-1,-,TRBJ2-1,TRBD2,TGCGCCAGCAGCTTGGTTGTAGCGGGCAACAATGAGCAGTTCTTC,CASSLVVAGNNEQFF